The clone carrying this T cell receptor (beta chain) shows up as medium-sized by frequency. Its specificity is not known. Naive CD8+ T lymphocytes were specified as CD45RO-CCR7+CD27+CD95-. In preparing the TRB cDNA libraries, 5' RACE with UMI labels was used. TCRdb re-called the 5' RACE reads and gives one entry per CDR3 protein, without DNA. The specimen's table records around 5,000 distinct CDR3 sequences. The data are from a study of CXCR3-negative and CXCR3-positive naive CD8 T cells. The CDR3 runs 14 residues. Germline CDR1 reads PRHDT; CDR2 reads FYEKMQ (reference sequence). General study results and limits: The study found more hydrophobic TRB CDR3s in CXCR3-positive naive cells than in CXCR3-negative naive cells. Surface CD5 looked about the same in the naive subsets, so the authors worked out TCR strength from TRB CDR3 properties. Naive subsets were similarly diverse, while memory CD8+ repertoires were much less diverse. In naive cells, CXCR3-negative and CXCR3-positive subsets had similar TRBV-TRBJ usage; memory cells differed.

Input material: naive CXCR3+ CD8+ T cells from blood. Subset reported: CD45RO-CCR7+CD27+CD95- naive CD8+ T cells expressing CXCR3 (TNR3+). V usage is TRBV13 and J usage is TRBJ1-5; lacking DNA, the TRBD1 call made by TCRdb goes unchecked. The TCR was taken from a human donor in good health. Some clones in this sample may be carry-over from other donors' samples. The CDR3 is CASSSGQGGQPQHF.